This T cell receptor (beta chain) is from a study of CD8 T cells in Susac syndrome. Across the study: When their blood was taken, patients with Susac syndrome were therapy-naive, taking corticosteroids, or taking intravenous immunoglobulin alone.

This clonotype was seen more than once but under ten times. Reverse transcription of 0.5 to 1 ug RNA was performed with random hexamers. Coverage of TCR beta CDR3 amplification by immunoSEQ multiplex PCR extended to 54 Vbeta and 13 Jbeta. MiXCR, applied by TCRdb to the immunoSEQ multiplex PCR reads, yields one record per CDR3 protein. The sample includes about 80,000 distinct CDR3 sequences, roughly 91% seen only once; the top ten take approximately 0.52%. The TCR was taken from a human donor with Susac syndrome. What was sequenced was CD4+ T cells from PBMCs.

This CDR3 reads CASSLQGNQPQHF. DNA for the CDR3: TGTGCCAGCAGTCTTCAGGGTAATCAGCCCCAGCATTTT. The genes are TRBV12-3 or TRBV12-4 and TRBJ1-5; possibly TRBD1 for D (5 bases). The V end was cut by 5 bases, the J end by 4 bases, with 9 bases between. The CDR3 is 13 residues long.